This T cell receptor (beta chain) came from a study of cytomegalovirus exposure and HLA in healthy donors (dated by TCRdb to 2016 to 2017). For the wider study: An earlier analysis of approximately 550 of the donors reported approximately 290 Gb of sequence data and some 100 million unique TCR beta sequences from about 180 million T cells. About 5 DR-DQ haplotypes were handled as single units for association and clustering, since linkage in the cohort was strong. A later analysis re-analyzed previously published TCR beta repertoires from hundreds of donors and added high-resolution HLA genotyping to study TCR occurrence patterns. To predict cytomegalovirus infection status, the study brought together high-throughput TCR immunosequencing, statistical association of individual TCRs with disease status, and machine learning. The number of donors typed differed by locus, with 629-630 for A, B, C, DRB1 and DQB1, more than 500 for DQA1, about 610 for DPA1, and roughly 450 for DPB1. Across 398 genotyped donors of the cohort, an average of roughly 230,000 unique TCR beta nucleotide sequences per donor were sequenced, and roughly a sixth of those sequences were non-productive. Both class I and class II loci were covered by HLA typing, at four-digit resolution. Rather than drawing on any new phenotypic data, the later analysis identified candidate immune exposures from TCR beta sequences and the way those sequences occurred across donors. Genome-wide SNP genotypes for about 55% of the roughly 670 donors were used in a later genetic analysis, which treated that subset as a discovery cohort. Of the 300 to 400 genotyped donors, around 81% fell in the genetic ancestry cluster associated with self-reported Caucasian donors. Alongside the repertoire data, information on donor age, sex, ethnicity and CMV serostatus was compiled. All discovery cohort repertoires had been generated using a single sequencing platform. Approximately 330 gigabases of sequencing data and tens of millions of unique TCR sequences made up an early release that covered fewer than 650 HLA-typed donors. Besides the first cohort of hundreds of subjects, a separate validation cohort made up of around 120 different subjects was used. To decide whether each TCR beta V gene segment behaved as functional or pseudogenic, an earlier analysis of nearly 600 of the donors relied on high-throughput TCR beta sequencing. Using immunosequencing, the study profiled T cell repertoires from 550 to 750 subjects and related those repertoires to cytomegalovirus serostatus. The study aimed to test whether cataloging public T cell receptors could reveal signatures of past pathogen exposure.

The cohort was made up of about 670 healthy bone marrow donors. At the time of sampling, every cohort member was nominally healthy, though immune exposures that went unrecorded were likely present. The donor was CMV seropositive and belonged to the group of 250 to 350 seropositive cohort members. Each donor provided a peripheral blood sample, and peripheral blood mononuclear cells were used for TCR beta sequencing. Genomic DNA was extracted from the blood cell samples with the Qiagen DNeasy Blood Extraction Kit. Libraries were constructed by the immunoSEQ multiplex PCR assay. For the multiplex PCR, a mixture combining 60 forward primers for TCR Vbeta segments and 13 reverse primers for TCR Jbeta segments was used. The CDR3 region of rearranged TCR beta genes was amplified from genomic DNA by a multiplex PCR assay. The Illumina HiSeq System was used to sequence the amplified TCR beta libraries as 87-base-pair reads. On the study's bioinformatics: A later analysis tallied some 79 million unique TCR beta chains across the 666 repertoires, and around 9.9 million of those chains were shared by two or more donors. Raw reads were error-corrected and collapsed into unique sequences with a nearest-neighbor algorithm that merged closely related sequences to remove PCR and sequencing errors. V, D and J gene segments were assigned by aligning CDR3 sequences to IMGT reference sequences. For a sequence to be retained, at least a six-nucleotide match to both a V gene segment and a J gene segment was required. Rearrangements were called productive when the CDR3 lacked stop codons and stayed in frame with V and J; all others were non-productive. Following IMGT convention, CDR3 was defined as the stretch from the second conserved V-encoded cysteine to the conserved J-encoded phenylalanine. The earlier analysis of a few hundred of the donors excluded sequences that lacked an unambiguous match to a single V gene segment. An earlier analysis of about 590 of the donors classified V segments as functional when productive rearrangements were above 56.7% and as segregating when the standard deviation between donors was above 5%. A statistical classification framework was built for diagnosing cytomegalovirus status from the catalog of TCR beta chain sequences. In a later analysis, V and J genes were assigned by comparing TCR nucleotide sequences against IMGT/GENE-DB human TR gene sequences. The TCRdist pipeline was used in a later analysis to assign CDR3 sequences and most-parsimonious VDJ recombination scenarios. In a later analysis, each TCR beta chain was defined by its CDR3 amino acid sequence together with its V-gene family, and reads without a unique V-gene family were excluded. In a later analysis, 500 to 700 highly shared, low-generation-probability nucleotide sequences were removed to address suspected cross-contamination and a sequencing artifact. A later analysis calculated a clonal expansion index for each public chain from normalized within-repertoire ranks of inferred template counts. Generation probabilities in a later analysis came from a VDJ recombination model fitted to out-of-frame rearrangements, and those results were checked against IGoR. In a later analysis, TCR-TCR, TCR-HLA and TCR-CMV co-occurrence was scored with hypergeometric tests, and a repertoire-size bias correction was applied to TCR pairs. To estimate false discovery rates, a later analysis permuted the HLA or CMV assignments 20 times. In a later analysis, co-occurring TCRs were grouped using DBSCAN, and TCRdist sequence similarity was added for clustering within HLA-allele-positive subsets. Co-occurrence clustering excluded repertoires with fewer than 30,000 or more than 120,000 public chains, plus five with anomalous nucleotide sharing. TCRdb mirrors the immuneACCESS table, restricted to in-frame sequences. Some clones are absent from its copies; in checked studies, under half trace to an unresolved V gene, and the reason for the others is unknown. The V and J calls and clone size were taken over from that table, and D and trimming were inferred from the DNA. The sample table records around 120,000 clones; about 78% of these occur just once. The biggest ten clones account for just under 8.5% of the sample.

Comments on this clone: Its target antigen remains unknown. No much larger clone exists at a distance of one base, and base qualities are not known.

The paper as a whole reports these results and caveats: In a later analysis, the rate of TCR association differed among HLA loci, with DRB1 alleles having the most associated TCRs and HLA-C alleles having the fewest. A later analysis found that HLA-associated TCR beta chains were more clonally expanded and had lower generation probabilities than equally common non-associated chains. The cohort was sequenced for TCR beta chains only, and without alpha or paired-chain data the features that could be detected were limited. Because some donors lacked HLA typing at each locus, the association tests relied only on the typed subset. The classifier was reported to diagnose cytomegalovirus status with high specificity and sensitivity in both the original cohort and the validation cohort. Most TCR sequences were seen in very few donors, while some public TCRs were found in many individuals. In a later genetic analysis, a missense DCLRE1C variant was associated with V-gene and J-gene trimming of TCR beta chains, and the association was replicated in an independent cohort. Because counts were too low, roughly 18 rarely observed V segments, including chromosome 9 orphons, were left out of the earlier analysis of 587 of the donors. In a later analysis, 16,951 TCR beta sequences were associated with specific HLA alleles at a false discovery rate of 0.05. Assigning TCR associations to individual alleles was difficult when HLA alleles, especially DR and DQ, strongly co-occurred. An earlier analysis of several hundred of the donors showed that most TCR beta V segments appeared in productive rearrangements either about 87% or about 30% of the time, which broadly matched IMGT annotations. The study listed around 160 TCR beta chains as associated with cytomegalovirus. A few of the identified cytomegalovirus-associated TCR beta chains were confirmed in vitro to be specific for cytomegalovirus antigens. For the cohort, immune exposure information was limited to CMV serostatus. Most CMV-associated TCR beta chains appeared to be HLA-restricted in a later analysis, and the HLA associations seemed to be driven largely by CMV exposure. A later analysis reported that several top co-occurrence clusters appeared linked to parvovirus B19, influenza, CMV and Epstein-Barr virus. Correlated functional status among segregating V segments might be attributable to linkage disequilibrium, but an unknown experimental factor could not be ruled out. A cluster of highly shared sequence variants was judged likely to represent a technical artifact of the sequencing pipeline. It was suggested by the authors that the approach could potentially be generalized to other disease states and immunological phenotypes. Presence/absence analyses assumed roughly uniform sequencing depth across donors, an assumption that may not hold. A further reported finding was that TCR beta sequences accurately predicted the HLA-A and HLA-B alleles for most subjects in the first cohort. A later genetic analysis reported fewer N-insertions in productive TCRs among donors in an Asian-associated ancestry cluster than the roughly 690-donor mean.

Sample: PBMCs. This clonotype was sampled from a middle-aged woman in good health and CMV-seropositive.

The DNA sequence is as follows: TGTGCCATCAGTGAGTCGGCGGGACAGCTCACGGGTAATGAAAAACTGTTTTTT. It codes for CAISESAGQLTGNEKLFF. Here the chain combines TRBV10-3 and TRBJ1-4, and TRBD1 matches 7 of the central bases. At the junction V is shortened by 0 bases and J by 4 bases; bases outside the gene matches: 11. The cysteine opens and the phenylalanine closes a CDR3 of 18 amino acids. The kept DNA is CDR3 alone, 54 bases in frame from the first base. As encoded in the germline V gene, CDR1 is ENHRY while CDR2 is SYGVKD.